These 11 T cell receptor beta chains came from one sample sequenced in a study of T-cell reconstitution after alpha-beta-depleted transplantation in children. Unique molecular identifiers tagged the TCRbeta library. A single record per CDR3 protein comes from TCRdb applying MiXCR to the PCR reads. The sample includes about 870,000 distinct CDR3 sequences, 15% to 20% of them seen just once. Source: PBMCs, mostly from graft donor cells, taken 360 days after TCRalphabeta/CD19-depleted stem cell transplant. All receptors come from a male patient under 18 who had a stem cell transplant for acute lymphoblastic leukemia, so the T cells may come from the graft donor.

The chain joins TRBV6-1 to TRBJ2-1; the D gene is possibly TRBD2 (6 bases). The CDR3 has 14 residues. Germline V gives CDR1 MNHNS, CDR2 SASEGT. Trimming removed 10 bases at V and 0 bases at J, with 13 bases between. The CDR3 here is CATRLVSSYNEQFF. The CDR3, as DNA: TGTGCCACGCGACTAGTCAGCTCCTACAATGAGCAGTTCTTC.

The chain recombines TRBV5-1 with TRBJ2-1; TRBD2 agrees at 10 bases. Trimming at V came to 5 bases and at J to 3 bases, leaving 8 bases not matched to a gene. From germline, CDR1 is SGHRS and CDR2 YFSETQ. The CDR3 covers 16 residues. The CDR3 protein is CASSRWTSGGYNEQFF. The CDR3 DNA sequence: TGCGCCAGCAGTCGTTGGACTAGCGGAGGCTACAATGAGCAGTTCTTC.

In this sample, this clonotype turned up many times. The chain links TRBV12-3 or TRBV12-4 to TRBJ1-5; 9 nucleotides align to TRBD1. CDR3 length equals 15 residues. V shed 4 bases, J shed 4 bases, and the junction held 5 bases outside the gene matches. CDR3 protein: CASSSQGAGNQPQHF. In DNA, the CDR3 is TGTGCCAGCAGTTCACAGGGGGCGGGAAATCAGCCCCAGCATTTT.

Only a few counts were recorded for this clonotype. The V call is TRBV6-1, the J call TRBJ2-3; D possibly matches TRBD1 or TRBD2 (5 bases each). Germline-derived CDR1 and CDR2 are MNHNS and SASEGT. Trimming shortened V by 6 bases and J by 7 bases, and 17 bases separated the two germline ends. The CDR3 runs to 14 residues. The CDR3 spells CASRQPGRLNTQYF. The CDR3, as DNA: TGTGCCAGCAGGCAACCGGGACGCCTGAATACGCAGTATTTT.

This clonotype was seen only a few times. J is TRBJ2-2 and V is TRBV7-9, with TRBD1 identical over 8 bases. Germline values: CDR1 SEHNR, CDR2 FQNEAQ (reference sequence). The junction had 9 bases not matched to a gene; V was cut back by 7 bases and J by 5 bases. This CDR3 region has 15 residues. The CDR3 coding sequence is TGTGCCAGCAAAGACCAGGGGGCGCGAACCGGGGAGCTGTTTTTT. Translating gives CASKDQGARTGELFF.

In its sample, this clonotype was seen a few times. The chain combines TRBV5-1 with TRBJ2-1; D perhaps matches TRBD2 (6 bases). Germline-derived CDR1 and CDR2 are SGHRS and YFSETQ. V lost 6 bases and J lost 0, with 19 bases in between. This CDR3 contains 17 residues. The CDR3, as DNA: TGCGCCAGCACTCGTGCCGGGGCGGGATTCTCCTACAATGAGCAGTTCTTC. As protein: CASTRAGAGFSYNEQFF.

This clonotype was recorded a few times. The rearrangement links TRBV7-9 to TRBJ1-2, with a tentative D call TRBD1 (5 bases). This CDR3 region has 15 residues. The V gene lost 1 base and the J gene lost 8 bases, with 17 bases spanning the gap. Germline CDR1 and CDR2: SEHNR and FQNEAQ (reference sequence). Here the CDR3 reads CASSLGPRADPGYTF. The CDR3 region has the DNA TGTGCCAGCAGCTTAGGGCCCAGGGCGGACCCAGGCTACACCTTC.

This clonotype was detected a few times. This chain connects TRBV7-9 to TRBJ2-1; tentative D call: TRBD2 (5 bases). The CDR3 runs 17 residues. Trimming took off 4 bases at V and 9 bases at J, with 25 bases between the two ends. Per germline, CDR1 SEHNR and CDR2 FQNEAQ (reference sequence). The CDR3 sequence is CASSSRLTNGIRVEQFF. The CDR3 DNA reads TGTGCCAGCAGCTCAAGACTGACTAATGGTATTCGTGTTGAGCAGTTCTTC.

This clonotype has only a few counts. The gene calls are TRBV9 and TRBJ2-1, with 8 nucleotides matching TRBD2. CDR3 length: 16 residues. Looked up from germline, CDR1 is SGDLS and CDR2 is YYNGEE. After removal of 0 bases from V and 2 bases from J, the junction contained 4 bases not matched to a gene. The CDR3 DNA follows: TGTGCCAGCAGCGTAGAAGCGGGAGAACCCTACAATGAGCAGTTCTTC. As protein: CASSVEAGEPYNEQFF.

The CDR3 DNA follows: TGTGCCAGCAGCTTAGCGTTCGAAAGCGGAGAGACCCAGTACTTC. It specifies CASSLAFESGETQYF. J is TRBJ2-5 and V is TRBV7-6; D is possibly TRBD2 (5 bases). This CDR3 is 15 amino acids long. Germline CDR1 reads SGHVS; CDR2 reads FNYEAQ. The V end lost 0 bases, the J end lost 4 bases, and 12 bases lay between the germline ends.

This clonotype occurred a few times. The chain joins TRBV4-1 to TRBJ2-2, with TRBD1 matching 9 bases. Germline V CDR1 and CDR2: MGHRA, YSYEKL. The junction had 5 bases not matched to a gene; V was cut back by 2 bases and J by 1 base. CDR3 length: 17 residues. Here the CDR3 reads CASSQPRDRVNTGELFF. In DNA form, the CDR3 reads TGCGCCAGCAGCCAACCCAGGGACAGGGTGAACACCGGGGAGCTGTTTTTT.